This T cell receptor beta chain was retrieved from a study of blood T cell repertoires in COVID-19. Overall study context: Whether acute or convalescent, the COVID-19 samples came from the United States, Italy and Spain. PBMCs, B-cell-depleted T cells, or T cells were the source of the cDNA or gDNA that made up the material.

Seattle participants joined during active infection and were tracked over time. Trimming cost V 5 bases and J 4 bases, with 15 bases left between them. From germline, CDR1 is KGHSH and CDR2 LQKENI. The CDR3 runs 15 residues. Clones were read by immunoSEQ multiplex PCR, and TCRdb kept only the in-frame ones, dropping some. The repertoire holds around 480,000 clones, approximately 88% seen once, with roughly 12% in the top ten. The V call is TRBV18, the J call TRBJ1-5; D is undetermined. Material for sequencing was peripheral blood. This TCR was recovered from a woman aged 45-59 years with COVID-19, enrolled during active disease. The CDR3 DNA reads as TGTGCCAGCTCAATCGGCGGAGGAACTAATCAGCCCCAGCATTTT. The encoded protein is CASSIGGGTNQPQHF.